These T cell receptor beta chains were read from a single sample in a study of blood T cells in healthy people across ages. TCRdb re-analysed the 5' RACE reads in MiXCR, keeping a single row per CDR3 protein. Of around 620,000 distinct CDR3 sequences in the sample, approximately 30% are singletons; the top ten hold under 20%. What was sequenced was blood. These receptors all come from a woman in her sixties or seventies in good health. The CDR3 runs from the conserved cysteine through the conserved F or W. A D gene is named only where the DNA matches it firmly. Some rows mark clone size as missing; the rest say once, few, many or name a class of expanded clone.

v_call: TRBV28
j_call: TRBJ2-2
clone_size: -
d_call: -
cdr3_aa: CASSSPRGGTGELFF
cdr3_nt: TGTGCCAGCAGTTCCCCCAGGGGAGGCACCGGGGAGCTGTTTTTT

v_call: TRBV9
j_call: TRBJ2-7
clone_size: few
d_call: TRBD1
cdr3_aa: CASSVAGTGTYEQYF
cdr3_nt: TGTGCCAGCAGTGTGGCCGGGACAGGGACCTACGAGCAGTACTTC

v_call: TRBV27
j_call: TRBJ2-7
clone_size: -
d_call: -
cdr3_aa: CASSWGLEQYF
cdr3_nt: TGTGCCAGCAGTTGGGGGCTCGAGCAGTACTTC

v_call: TRBV6-2/TRBV6-3
j_call: TRBJ2-1
clone_size: few
d_call: -
cdr3_aa: CASSFDGVSSYNEQFF
cdr3_nt: TGTGCCAGCAGTTTTGACGGGGTTAGCTCCTACAATGAGCAGTTCTTC

v_call: TRBV29-1
j_call: TRBJ2-1
clone_size: few
d_call: TRBD2
cdr3_aa: CSVAFRLAKENNEQFF
cdr3_nt: TGCAGCGTAGCCTTTCGACTAGCGAAGGAGAACAATGAGCAGTTCTTC

v_call: TRBV4-1
j_call: TRBJ2-5
clone_size: few
d_call: -
cdr3_aa: CASSQDGRLGTQYF
cdr3_nt: TGCGCCAGCAGCCAAGACGGGCGTCTAGGGACCCAGTACTTC

v_call: TRBV5-1
j_call: TRBJ2-6
clone_size: few
d_call: TRBD1
cdr3_aa: CASSQGQVGSGANVLTF
cdr3_nt: TGCGCCAGCAGCCAAGGACAGGTCGGCTCTGGGGCCAACGTCCTGACTTTC

v_call: TRBV10-3
j_call: TRBJ1-2
clone_size: -
d_call: -
cdr3_aa: CAISEFLGYTF
cdr3_nt: TGTGCCATCAGTGAATTTCTTGGCTACACCTTC

v_call: TRBV5-1
j_call: TRBJ1-3
clone_size: few
d_call: TRBD1
cdr3_aa: CASSGGQDGNTIYF
cdr3_nt: TGCGCCAGCAGCGGTGGACAGGATGGAAACACCATATATTTT

v_call: TRBV29-1
j_call: TRBJ2-1
clone_size: many
d_call: -
cdr3_aa: CSASLSNEQFF
cdr3_nt: TGCAGCGCCTCCTTAAGCAATGAGCAGTTCTTC

v_call: TRBV7-2
j_call: TRBJ2-1
clone_size: -
d_call: TRBD2
cdr3_aa: CASSLEVLAGGHYNEQFF
cdr3_nt: TGTGCCAGCAGCTTAGAAGTCTTAGCGGGGGGGCACTACAATGAGCAGTTCTTC

v_call: TRBV3-1
j_call: TRBJ2-7
clone_size: few
d_call: -
cdr3_aa: CASSRAGAYEQYF
cdr3_nt: TGTGCCAGCAGCCGGGCCGGGGCCTACGAGCAGTACTTC

v_call: TRBV6-1
j_call: TRBJ2-2
clone_size: few
d_call: TRBD1
cdr3_aa: CASSHTGEEMNTGELFF
cdr3_nt: TGTGCCAGCAGTCATACAGGGGAAGAGATGAACACCGGGGAGCTGTTTTTT

v_call: TRBV7-2
j_call: TRBJ1-4
clone_size: few
d_call: TRBD1
cdr3_aa: CASSSRGPGEKLFF
cdr3_nt: TGTGCCAGCAGCAGCAGGGGGCCAGGTGAAAAACTGTTTTTT

v_call: TRBV20-1
j_call: TRBJ2-7
clone_size: few
d_call: TRBD1
cdr3_aa: CSARRDRGTYEQYF
cdr3_nt: TGCAGTGCTAGGCGGGACAGGGGGACGTACGAGCAGTACTTC

v_call: TRBV15
j_call: TRBJ2-7
clone_size: few
d_call: -
cdr3_aa: CATSGDLGELGGEQYF
cdr3_nt: TGTGCCACCAGCGGAGATCTAGGGGAGTTAGGCGGCGAGCAGTACTTC

v_call: TRBV29-1
j_call: TRBJ2-5
clone_size: many
d_call: TRBD2
cdr3_aa: CSVGGLAKETQYF
cdr3_nt: TGCAGCGTTGGGGGACTAGCGAAAGAGACCCAGTACTTC